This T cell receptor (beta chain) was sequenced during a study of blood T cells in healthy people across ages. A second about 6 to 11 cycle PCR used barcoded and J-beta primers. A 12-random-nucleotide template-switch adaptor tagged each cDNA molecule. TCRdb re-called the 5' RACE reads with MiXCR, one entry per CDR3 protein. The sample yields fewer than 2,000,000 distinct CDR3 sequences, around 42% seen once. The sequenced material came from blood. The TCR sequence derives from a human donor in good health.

CDR3 coding DNA: TGTGCCAGCAGTACCGGACCGGGATGGGGACAAGAGACCCAGTACTTC. Its translation is CASSTGPGWGQETQYF. The V gene is TRBV6-5, the J gene TRBJ2-5, with D possibly TRBD2 on 5 matching bases. The CDR3 covers 16 residues. Germline V gene lookup returns CDR1 MNHEY and CDR2 SVGAGI. The V and J ends lost 5 bases and 2 bases respectively, with 18 bases between them.